This T cell receptor beta chain was captured by sequencing in a study of OX40 agonist ivuxolimab in advanced cancers. About the investigation overall: Ivuxolimab was a fully human IgG2 agonistic monoclonal antibody targeting the costimulatory receptor OX40 (CD134). Among the roughly 50 dose-escalation patients, some 20 had hepatocellular carcinoma, roughly 15 melanoma, 9 renal cell carcinoma and 9 head and neck cancer. A male proportion of roughly 80% and a mean age of 60 years, ranging from about 23 to 90, were recorded for the dose-escalation cohort. Three dose-escalation patients achieved partial responses, one with hepatocellular carcinoma and two with cutaneous melanoma. Patients were allowed to have had prior anti-PD-1, anti-PD-L1 or anti-CTLA-4 therapy, and approximately 37% of the dose-escalation patients had been treated with checkpoint inhibitors. Intravenous ivuxolimab was administered to patients every 2 weeks at six dose levels: 0.01, 0.1, 0.3, 1.5, 3 and 10 mg/kg. Peripheral TCRbeta sequencing was intended to test whether TCR sequence diversity was altered and clonal T-cell expansion was caused by ivuxolimab. The monotherapy dose-escalation portion (N ≈ 50 patients) of the phase I ivuxolimab trial is reported in the paper. General findings and caveats noted by the study authors: At doses from 0.1 to 3.0 mg/kg, clonal expansion was seen in both CD4+ and CD8+ blood T cells between baseline and week 6. After ivuxolimab, expanded clones were on average more numerous among CD8+ T cells than among CD4+ T cells. Low levels of normalized T-cell clonal expansion were also shown by some nonresponding patients. In the 0.1-3.0 mg/kg groups, partial responders had among the lowest normalized peripheral clonal expansion, particularly in CD8+ T cells. The antigen specificity of the clonally expanded peripheral T cells was not determined.

With respect to this clone: Its antigen remains unidentified. Base qualities are not recorded, but no much larger clone differs from it by a single base.

Genomic DNA was isolated from the sorted cells so that the TCRbeta CDR3 region could be sequenced. The immunoSEQ Assay was used for sequencing of TCRbeta CDR3 regions. TCRdb holds this immuneACCESS table with in-frame rearrangements only. Some clones are missing; in checked studies, unresolved V genes explain under half, and the rest has no known cause. The sample table shows 75,000 to 100,000 clones, and approximately 84% are seen once. About 5.8% of the sample is in the top ten clones. The trial excluded patients who had a history of autoimmune disease or were on systemic immunosuppression. In every dose cohort, peripheral blood was drawn for TCR sequencing at baseline, cycle 4 day 1, and cycle 7 day 1. The samples were drawn from a first-in-human, open-label, multicenter phase I dose-escalation trial of ivuxolimab. Adults with locally advanced or metastatic melanoma, renal cell, hepatocellular, or head and neck squamous cell carcinoma were enrolled in the trial. CD4+ and CD8+ T cells were sorted separately from peripheral blood before TCR sequencing.

Relative to germline, V is 5 bases shorter and J is 5 bases shorter, with 11 bases between their ends. The CDR3 runs 13 residues from the cysteine to the phenylalanine. Only the CDR3 DNA is retained, 39 bases long and in frame from the first base. The germline V gene (reference sequence) gives CDR1 as SEHNR and CDR2 as FQNEAQ. Rearrangement joined TRBV7-9 to TRBJ2-3; no D gene can be assigned with confidence. The material sequenced was CD4+ or CD8+ T cells sorted from blood, taken in a trial of the OX40 agonist ivuxolimab. This clonotype was sampled from an adult with an advanced solid tumor such as melanoma, head and neck, liver or kidney cancer. The DNA reads TGTGCCAGCAGCAATTTACTGGGAGATACGCAGTATTTT. It translates to CASSNLLGDTQYF.